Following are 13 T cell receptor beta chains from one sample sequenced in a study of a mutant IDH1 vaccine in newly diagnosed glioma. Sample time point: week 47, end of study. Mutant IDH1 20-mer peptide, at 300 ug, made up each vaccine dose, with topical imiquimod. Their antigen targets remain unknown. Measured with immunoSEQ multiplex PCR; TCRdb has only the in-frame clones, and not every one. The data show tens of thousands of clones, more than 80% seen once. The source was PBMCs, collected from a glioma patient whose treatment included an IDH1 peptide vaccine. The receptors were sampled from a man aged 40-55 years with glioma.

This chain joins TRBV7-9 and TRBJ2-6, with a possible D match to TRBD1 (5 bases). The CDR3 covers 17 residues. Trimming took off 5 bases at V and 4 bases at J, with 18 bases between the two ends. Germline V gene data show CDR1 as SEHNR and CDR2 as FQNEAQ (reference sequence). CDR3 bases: TGTGCCAGCAGCGAAATTGAAGGGGTCTCCGGGGCCAACGTCCTGACTTTC. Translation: CASSEIEGVSGANVLTF.

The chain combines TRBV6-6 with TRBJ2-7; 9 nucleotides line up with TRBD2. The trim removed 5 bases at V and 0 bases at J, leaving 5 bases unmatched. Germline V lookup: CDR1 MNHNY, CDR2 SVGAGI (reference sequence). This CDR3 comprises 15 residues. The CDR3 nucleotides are TGTGCCAGCAGTATACTAGCGGGTGTCTCCTACGAGCAGTACTTC. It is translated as CASSILAGVSYEQYF.

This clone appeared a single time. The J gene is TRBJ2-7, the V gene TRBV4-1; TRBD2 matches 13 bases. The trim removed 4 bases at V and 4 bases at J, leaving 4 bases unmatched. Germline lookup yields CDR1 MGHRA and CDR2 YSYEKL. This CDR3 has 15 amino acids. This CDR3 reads CASSLTSGGAYEQYF. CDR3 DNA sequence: TGCGCCAGCAGCCTTACTAGCGGGGGGGCGTACGAGCAGTACTTC.

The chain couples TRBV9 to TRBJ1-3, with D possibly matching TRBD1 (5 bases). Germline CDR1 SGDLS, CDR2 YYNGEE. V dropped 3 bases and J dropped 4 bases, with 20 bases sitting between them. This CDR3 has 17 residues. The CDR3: CASSAPTGALSGNTIYF. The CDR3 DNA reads TGTGCCAGCAGCGCGCCAACAGGAGCCCTCTCCGGAAACACCATATATTTT.

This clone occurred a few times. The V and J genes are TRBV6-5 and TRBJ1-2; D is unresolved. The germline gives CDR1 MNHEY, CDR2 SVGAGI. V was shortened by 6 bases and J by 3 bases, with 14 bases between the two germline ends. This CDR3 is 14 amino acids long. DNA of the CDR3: TGTGCCAGCAGCTCCGGGAATCGAGACTATGGCTACACCTTC. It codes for CASSSGNRDYGYTF.

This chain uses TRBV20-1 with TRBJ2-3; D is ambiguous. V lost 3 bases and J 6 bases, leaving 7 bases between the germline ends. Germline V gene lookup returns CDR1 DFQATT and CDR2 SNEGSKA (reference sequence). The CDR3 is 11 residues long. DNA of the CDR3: TGCAGTGCTAGCCGACTTGATACGCAGTATTTT. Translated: CSASRLDTQYF.

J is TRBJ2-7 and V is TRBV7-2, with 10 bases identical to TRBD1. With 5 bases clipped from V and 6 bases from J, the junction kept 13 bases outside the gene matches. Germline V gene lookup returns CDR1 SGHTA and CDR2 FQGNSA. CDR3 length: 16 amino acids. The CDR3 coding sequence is TGTGCCAGCAGCCCAATTAGGCGACAGGGGGCCTCCGAGCAGTACTTC. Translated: CASSPIRRQGASEQYF.

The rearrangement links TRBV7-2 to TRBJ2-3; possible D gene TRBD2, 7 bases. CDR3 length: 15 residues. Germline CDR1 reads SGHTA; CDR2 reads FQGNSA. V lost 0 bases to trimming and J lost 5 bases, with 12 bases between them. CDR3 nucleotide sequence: TGTGCCAGCAGCTTAGCGGGGGGGCGGGGAGATACGCAGTATTTT. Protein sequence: CASSLAGGRGDTQYF.

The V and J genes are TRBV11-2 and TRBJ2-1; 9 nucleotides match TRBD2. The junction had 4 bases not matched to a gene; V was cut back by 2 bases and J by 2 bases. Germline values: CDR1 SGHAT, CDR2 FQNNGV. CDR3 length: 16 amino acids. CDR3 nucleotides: TGTGCCAGCAGCTTAAACGGACTAGCGACCTACAATGAGCAGTTCTTC. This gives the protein CASSLNGLATYNEQFF.

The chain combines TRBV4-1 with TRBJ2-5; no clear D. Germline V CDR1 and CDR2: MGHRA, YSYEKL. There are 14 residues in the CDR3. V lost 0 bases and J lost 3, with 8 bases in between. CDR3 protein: CASSQEPREETQYF. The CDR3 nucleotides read TGCGCCAGCAGCCAAGAACCCAGAGAAGAGACCCAGTACTTC.

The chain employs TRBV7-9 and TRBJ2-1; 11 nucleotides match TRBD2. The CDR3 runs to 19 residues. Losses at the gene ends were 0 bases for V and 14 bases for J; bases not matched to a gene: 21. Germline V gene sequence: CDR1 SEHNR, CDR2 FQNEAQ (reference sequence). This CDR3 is CASSLASPGRASGRSSEFF. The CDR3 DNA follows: TGTGCCAGCAGCTTAGCATCCCCCGGTAGGGCTAGCGGGAGGAGTTCGGAGTTCTTC.

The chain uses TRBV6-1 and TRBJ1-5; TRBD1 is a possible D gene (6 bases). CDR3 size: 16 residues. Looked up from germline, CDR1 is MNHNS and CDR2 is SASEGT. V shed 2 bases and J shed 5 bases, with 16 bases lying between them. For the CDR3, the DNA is TGTGCCAGCAGTGAATATGGGGGGCGATCAGATCAGCCCCAGCATTTT. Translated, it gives CASSEYGGRSDQPQHF.

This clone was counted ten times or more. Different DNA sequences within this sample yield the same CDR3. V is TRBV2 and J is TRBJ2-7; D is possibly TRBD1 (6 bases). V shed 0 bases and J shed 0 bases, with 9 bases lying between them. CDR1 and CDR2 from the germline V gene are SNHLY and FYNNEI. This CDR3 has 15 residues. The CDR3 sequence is CASSEAGGSSYEQYF. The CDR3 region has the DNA TGTGCCAGCAGTGAAGCAGGGGGAAGCTCCTACGAGCAGTACTTC.